This T cell receptor beta chain derives from a study of a mutant IDH1 vaccine in newly diagnosed glioma. Profiled with immunoSEQ multiplex PCR; TCRdb holds only in-frame clones, not every one. The sample consists of approximately 50,000 clones, approximately 90% of them appearing once. Of note for this clone: The antigen is unknown.

Per germline, CDR1 KGHSH and CDR2 LQKENI. Trimming pared 5 bases from V and 0 bases from J, leaving 8 bases between. The CDR3 consists of 15 residues. Time point described: week 35, safety follow-up. Doses of 300 ug of mutant IDH1 20-mer peptide were given with topical imiquimod. The study gave patients eight vaccinations in weeks 1, 3, 5, 7, 11, 15, 19, 23. The sequence was collected from a woman between 40 and 50 years old with glioma. V gene TRBV18 combines with J gene TRBJ1-6, with D hard to call. The material sequenced was PBMCs, taken from a glioma patient whose treatment included an IDH1 peptide vaccine. The CDR3 sequence is CASSNVSSYNSPLHF. The CDR3 coding sequence is TGTGCCAGCTCAAATGTCAGCTCCTATAATTCACCCCTCCACTTT.